This TCR beta chain was captured by sequencing in a study of cytomegalovirus exposure and HLA in healthy donors. General study results and limits: The study reported that TCR beta sequences accurately predicted HLA-A and HLA-B alleles in most subjects. Excluded: some indistinguishable V segments such as TRBV6-2 and TRBV6-3. Later examination showed HLA-associated TCR beta chains had greater clonal expansion than equally common others.

Use of 60 Vbeta and 13 Jbeta primers characterized the PCR. Libraries were prepared by immunoSEQ multiplex PCR; TCRdb keeps only in-frame clonotypes and omits some of them. This sample has about 150,000 clones; around 66% occur once, and the top ten carry under 3%. The CDR3 runs to 15 residues. Germline lookup yields CDR1 MNHEY and CDR2 SMNVEV (reference sequence). V lost 6 bases to trimming and J lost 5 bases, with 14 bases between them. When sampled, the donors appeared nominally healthy, though they likely had unrecorded immune exposures. Remarks on this clone: The antigen is unknown.

The chain recombines TRBV27 with TRBJ2-6, with a possible D match to TRBD2 (5 bases). The material sequenced was PBMCs. This receptor was identified in a woman aged 25-40 years in good health and CMV-seropositive. CDR3 protein: CASSFAGGWANVLTF. The DNA of the CDR3 is TGTGCCAGCAGCTTCGCGGGTGGCTGGGCCAACGTCCTGACTTTC. Full variable domain (rest looked up from reference TRBV27 and TRBJ2-6): EAQVTQNPRYLITVTGKKLTVTCSQNMNHEYMSWYRQDPGLGLRQIYYSMNVEVTDKGDVPEGYKVSRKEKRNFPLILESPSPNQTSLYFCASSFAGGWANVLTFGAGSRLTVL.